The 15 T cell receptor beta chains listed next were all sequenced from one sample in a study of OX40 agonist ivuxolimab in advanced cancers. The data were produced by immunoSEQ multiplex PCR, yet TCRdb's version contains in-frame clones alone and is incomplete. The repertoire holds about 59,000 clones, 80% to 90% seen once, with 0.37% in the top ten. This specimen was CD4+ or CD8+ T cells sorted from blood, taken in a trial of the OX40 agonist ivuxolimab. The receptor source for this set is an adult with an advanced solid tumor such as melanoma, head and neck, liver or kidney cancer.

The chain uses TRBV28 and TRBJ2-7; the D gene is possibly TRBD1 (6 bases). V lost 8 bases to trimming and J lost 5 bases, with 13 bases between them. In germline, CDR1 is MDHEN, CDR2 SYDVKM. The CDR3 extends over 12 amino acids. The CDR3 coding sequence is TGTGCCAGCCGGGACATGGGCCACGAGCAGTACTTC. Translation gives CASRDMGHEQYF.

This rearrangement joins TRBV13 to TRBJ2-5; TRBD1 aligns across 9 bases. Germline V gives CDR1 PRHDT, CDR2 FYEKMQ (reference sequence). J lost 4 bases, V lost 2 bases, and 8 bases had no gene match. The CDR3 runs 16 residues. The CDR3 loop is CASSLPRTGVGETQYF. Written as DNA, the CDR3 is TGTGCCAGCAGCTTACCTCGGACAGGGGTGGGAGAGACCCAGTACTTC. Full variable domain (rest looked up from reference TRBV13 and TRBJ2-5): AAGVIQSPRHLIKEKRETATLKCYPIPRHDTVYWYQQGPGQDPQFLISFYEKMQSDKGSIPDRFSAQQFSDYHSELNMSSLELGDSALYFCASSLPRTGVGETQYFGPGTRLLVL.

The chain links TRBV11-2 to TRBJ2-7; the match to TRBD1 covers 8 bases. Trimming took 0 bases from V and 4 from J; bases not matched to a gene: 14. The germline gives CDR1 SGHAT, CDR2 FQNNGV. The CDR3 has 18 residues. The CDR3 loop reads CASSLEGQRTGMWYEQYF. In DNA, the CDR3 is TGTGCCAGCAGCTTAGAGGGGCAGAGGACAGGGATGTGGTACGAGCAGTACTTC.

This sequence joins TRBV11-3 and TRBJ2-1, with TRBD2 as a possible D gene (5 bases). This CDR3 has 15 amino acids. Germline CDR1 SGHNT, CDR2 YENEEA. V was cut by 4 bases and J by 4 bases, with 14 bases left in between. The CDR3 nucleotides read TGTGCCAGCAGCTCAGCCCCCTCGGGATACAATGAGCAGTTCTTC. This codes for CASSSAPSGYNEQFF.

There are a few counts of this clone. The gene calls are TRBV5-1 and TRBJ2-2; TRBD2 matches 8 bases. The CDR3 consists of 15 residues. The V and J ends lost 0 bases and 3 bases, in that order; junction bases with no gene match: 1. Germline loops: CDR1 SGHRS, CDR2 YFSETQ. DNA of the CDR3: TGCGCCAGCAGCTTGGGCGGGGGGTACACCGGGGAGCTGTTTTTT. Protein product: CASSLGGGYTGELFF.

The chain employs TRBV28 and TRBJ2-7, with D possibly matching TRBD2 (6 bases). The V and J ends lost 5 bases and 6 bases respectively, with 20 bases between them. Germline assignment: CDR1 MDHEN and CDR2 SYDVKM. There are 15 residues in the CDR3. For the CDR3, the DNA is TGTGCCAGCAGTCATACCACCGGGACTCTAAGCGAGCAGTACTTC. This translates into CASSHTTGTLSEQYF.

The chain couples TRBV5-1 to TRBJ2-5, with 7 nucleotides matching TRBD1. The junction had 11 bases not matched to a gene; V was cut back by 3 bases and J by 0 bases. Germline V gene sequence: CDR1 SGHRS, CDR2 YFSETQ. The CDR3 runs 17 residues. As DNA, the CDR3 is TGCGCCAGCAGCTACTTTGGGGTACAGGGGTACCAAGAGACCCAGTACTTC. Protein sequence: CASSYFGVQGYQETQYF.

In this sample, this clone turned up once. The chain combines TRBV18 with TRBJ2-1; D gene unclear. Trimming pared 2 bases from V and 1 base from J, leaving 9 bases between. The CDR3 loop spans 15 amino acids. The germline CDR1 and CDR2 sequences are KGHSH and LQKENI. CDR3 residues: CASSPTRSSYNEQFF. The CDR3 DNA follows: TGTGCCAGCTCACCAACCAGGTCATCCTACAATGAGCAGTTCTTC.

The chain employs TRBV19 and TRBJ1-4; D gene unclear. Trimming removed 3 bases from V and 8 bases from J, with 10 bases in between. This CDR3 has 13 residues. CDR1 is LNHDA and CDR2 is SQIVND in the germline V gene (reference sequence). CDR3 DNA sequence: TGTGCCAGTAGTATTGCGGTGAGAGAAAAACTGTTTTTT. Residues: CASSIAVREKLFF. Looking up the rest from reference TRBV19 and TRBJ1-4 gives the full variable domain: DGGITQSPKYLFRKEGQNVTLSCEQNLNHDAMYWYRQDPGQGLRLIYYSQIVNDFQKGDIAEGYSVSREKKESFPLTVTSAQKNPTAFYLCASSIAVREKLFFGSGTQLSVL.

This chain uses TRBV6-1 with TRBJ1-1, with 9 nucleotides matching TRBD1. V shed 7 bases, J shed 4 bases, and the junction held 7 bases outside the gene matches. Germline-derived CDR1 and CDR2 are MNHNS and SASEGT. The CDR3 is 14 residues long. This CDR3 reads CASINRGHGTEAFF. CDR3 DNA sequence: TGTGCCAGCATTAACAGGGGGCATGGCACTGAAGCTTTCTTT.

The J gene is TRBJ1-6, the V gene TRBV2, with TRBD1 identical over 7 bases. CDR1 is SNHLY, CDR2 FYNNEI, per germline. The CDR3 contains 15 residues. J gave up 6 bases and V 7 bases, and 9 bases lay outside the gene matches. CDR3 amino acids: CASKTRTGFNSPLHF. The DNA for the CDR3 is TGTGCCAGCAAAACCCGGACAGGATTTAATTCACCCCTCCACTTT.

V gene TRBV28 combines with J gene TRBJ2-3; TRBD2 agrees at 14 bases. V shed 6 bases and J 4 bases; nucleotides not matched to a gene: 3. CDR1 and CDR2 from the germline V gene are MDHEN and SYDVKM. The CDR3 runs to 15 residues. The CDR3 DNA reads TGTGCCAGCAGCGGACTAGCGGGAGGACCAGATACGCAGTATTTT. This translates into CASSGLAGGPDTQYF.

This chain uses TRBV5-1 with TRBJ2-7, with a weak D call TRBD2 (6 bases). This CDR3 has 16 residues. Trimming shortened V by 5 bases and J by 1 base, and 19 bases separated the two germline ends. Germline V lookup: CDR1 SGHRS, CDR2 YFSETQ. CDR3 DNA sequence: TGCGCCAGCAGGACACTCTCCGGGACTCTATCCTACGAGCAGTACTTC. Translation: CASRTLSGTLSYEQYF.

This clone was seen a handful of times. The rearrangement uses TRBV19 and TRBJ2-1; TRBD1 aligns across 11 bases. Germline V gives CDR1 LNHDA, CDR2 SQIVND (reference sequence). The CDR3 contains 14 residues. The trim removed 5 bases at V and 12 bases at J, leaving 9 bases unmatched. The CDR3 bases are TGTGCCAGTAGTCTCGGGACAGGGGGAGCCGGGCAGTTCTTC. It translates to CASSLGTGGAGQFF. The full variable domain, completed using reference TRBV19 and TRBJ2-1, is DGGITQSPKYLFRKEGQNVTLSCEQNLNHDAMYWYRQDPGQGLRLIYYSQIVNDFQKGDIAEGYSVSREKKESFPLTVTSAQKNPTAFYLCASSLGTGGAGQFFGPGTRLTVL.

The rearrangement joins TRBV2 to TRBJ2-1; 9 bases line up with TRBD1. This CDR3 region has 15 residues. The germline CDR1 and CDR2 sequences are SNHLY and FYNNEI. V lost 4 bases to trimming and J lost 2 bases; unmatched junction nucleotides: 3. CDR3 nucleotides: TGTGCCAGCAGTGTGGACAGGGGCCCCTACAATGAGCAGTTCTTC. It translates to CASSVDRGPYNEQFF.